The 23 T cell receptor beta chains given below trace back to one sample, sequenced in a study of shared clonotypes between healthy human individuals. Produced via immunoSEQ multiplex PCR; TCRdb's table is partial and in-frame only. The sample yields millions of clones, about 92% seen once. Selected positively for CCR7 and CD45RO-negative, naive CD8 cells excluded terminally differentiated effector memory CD45RA+ cells. Sequencing input: naive CD8+ T cells from PBMCs. The receptors come from a young man in good health. Some clones in this sample may be carry-over from other donors' samples.

A single count supports this clone. This chain links TRBV14 with TRBJ1-5; TRBD1 agrees at 8 bases. Germline trimming cut 4 bases from V and 7 bases from J; bases unmatched to any gene: 6. The CDR3 has 14 residues. Germline V CDR1 and CDR2: SGHDN, FVKESK. The CDR3 loop reads CASSRKQGVQPQHF. The CDR3 nucleotides are TGTGCCAGCAGCCGAAAACAGGGGGTACAGCCCCAGCATTTT.

The chain combines TRBV6-4 with TRBJ1-2, with D possibly matching TRBD1 (5 bases). The CDR3 is 16 amino acids. Germline CDR1 and CDR2: MRHNA and SNTAGT. The V gene lost 0 bases and the J gene lost 0 bases, with 11 bases spanning the gap. In nucleotides, the CDR3 is TGTGCCAGCAGTGACTCGAAAACAGGAGCTAACTATGGCTACACCTTC. This gives the protein CASSDSKTGANYGYTF.

V gene TRBV4-1 combines with J gene TRBJ1-4; 10 bases map to TRBD1. Trimming removed 2 bases from V and 7 bases from J; junction bases left unmatched: 4. Per germline, CDR1 MGHRA and CDR2 YSYEKL. The length of the CDR3 is 15 residues. The CDR3 DNA sequence: TGCGCCAGCAGCCAACGACAGGGGGCGGCTGAAAAACTGTTTTTT. This encodes CASSQRQGAAEKLFF.

The CDR3: CAISETNRGGYTF. DNA for the CDR3: TGTGCCATCAGTGAGACCAACAGGGGTGGCTACACCTTC. The chain employs TRBV10-3 and TRBJ1-2, with 7 bases matching TRBD1. Germline V gene data show CDR1 as ENHRY and CDR2 as SYGVKD. CDR3 length: 13 residues. V shed 2 bases, J shed 7 bases, and the junction held 4 bases outside the gene matches.

The V and J genes are TRBV9 and TRBJ1-2, with D hard to call. Germline CDR1 is SGDLS and CDR2 is YYNGEE. This CDR3 is 15 amino acids long. The ends were cut back, 4 bases at V and 4 bases at J, with 17 bases in the middle. In nucleotides, the CDR3 is TGTGCCAGCAGCCCAACTACGGTATTGGGCTATGGCTACACCTTC. This codes for CASSPTTVLGYGYTF.

The CDR3 reads CASTLAGALGGEQYF. In DNA form, the CDR3 reads TGTGCCAGCACCCTAGCGGGGGCCTTGGGGGGTGAGCAGTACTTC. V is TRBV7-2 and J is TRBJ2-7; 10 nucleotides match TRBD2. The CDR3 contains 15 residues. Germline V lookup: CDR1 SGHTA, CDR2 FQGNSA. V dropped 7 bases and J dropped 7; count of bases not matched to a gene: 13.

This clone was recorded once. The genes are TRBV7-9 and TRBJ2-7; D perhaps matches TRBD1 (6 bases). The length of the CDR3 is 14 residues. In germline, CDR1 is SEHNR, CDR2 FQNEAQ (reference sequence). V shed 5 bases and J shed 6 bases, with 17 bases lying between them. The CDR3 DNA sequence: TGTGCCAGCAGCGAAGGGGGATTCAAGGTCGAGCAGTACTTC. It codes for CASSEGGFKVEQYF.

The V and J genes are TRBV6-6 and TRBJ1-5; 8 nucleotides match TRBD1. Germline assignment: CDR1 MNHNY and CDR2 SVGAGI (reference sequence). This CDR3 spans 15 amino acids. J gave up 6 bases and V 2 bases, and 6 bases lay outside the gene matches. The CDR3 nucleotides read TGTGCCAGCAGTTACGGGACAGGTTATAGTCAGCCCCAGCATTTT. This sequence encodes CASSYGTGYSQPQHF.

This clone has just a few counts. This sample also contains other DNA sequences that code for the same CDR3. V gene TRBV7-9 combines with J gene TRBJ2-1, with D unclear. Germline CDR1 reads SEHNR; CDR2 reads FQNEAQ (reference sequence). CDR3 length: 13 residues. Trimming took 1 base from V and 4 from J, leaving 5 bases between them. CDR3 bases: TGTGCCAGCAGCTTAGATCCTTACAATGAGCAGTTCTTC. It yields the protein CASSLDPYNEQFF.

The sample holds a few counts of this clone. The rearrangement links TRBV5-1 to TRBJ2-7; perhaps TRBD1 as D (5 bases). Germline V gives CDR1 SGHRS, CDR2 YFSETQ. Between the trimmed V and J ends, which lost 4 bases and 0 bases, there was a span of 14 bases. CDR3 length equals 15 residues. CDR3 in DNA: TGCGCCAGCAGCCCCTCCATGGGGCTCTCCTACGAGCAGTACTTC. This translates into CASSPSMGLSYEQYF.

This chain connects TRBV2 to TRBJ2-1; 9 bases map to TRBD2. Germline lookup yields CDR1 SNHLY and CDR2 FYNNEI. The V segment lost 5 bases and the J segment 4 bases; nucleotides outside the gene matches: 15. CDR3 length: 18 amino acids. The CDR3 protein is CASSTKVGVREGYNEQFF. As DNA, the CDR3 is TGTGCCAGCAGTACTAAGGTCGGGGTGCGGGAGGGATACAATGAGCAGTTCTTC.

The chain joins TRBV7-8 to TRBJ1-1, with D possibly TRBD1 on 5 matching bases. Germline loops: CDR1 SGHVS, CDR2 FQNEAQ. CDR3 size: 14 residues. The V end was cut by 4 bases, the J end by 0 bases, with 9 bases between. The CDR3 nucleotides read TGTGCCAGCAGCTCAGGGACGGTGAACACTGAAGCTTTCTTT. It yields the protein CASSSGTVNTEAFF.

This sequence joins TRBV7-2 and TRBJ2-2, with D maybe TRBD1 (5 bases). Germline V CDR1 and CDR2: SGHTA, FQGNSA. The CDR3 has 15 residues. Trimming left V 5 bases short and J 1 base short, with 11 bases between. This CDR3 reads CASSRRGMNTGELFF. The CDR3 DNA is TGTGCCAGCAGCCGTAGGGGCATGAACACCGGGGAGCTGTTTTTT.

The gene calls are TRBV7-3 and TRBJ2-1, with TRBD2 as a possible D gene (6 bases). The CDR3 runs 15 residues. With 2 bases removed from V and 3 bases from J, the gap between germline ends came to 11 bases. Germline V gene data show CDR1 as SGHTA and CDR2 as FQGTGA. The CDR3 DNA follows: TGTGCCAGCAGCTTATATCCCGGGGGCTACAATGAGCAGTTCTTC. It specifies CASSLYPGGYNEQFF.

J is TRBJ2-5 and V is TRBV6-1, with D maybe TRBD2 (6 bases). The CDR3 contains 14 residues. V lost 6 bases to trimming and J lost 4 bases, with 15 bases between them. Germline V gene data show CDR1 as MNHNS and CDR2 as SASEGT. CDR3: CASSPFGSRETQYF. CDR3 nucleotides: TGTGCCAGCAGCCCCTTCGGGAGTCGAGAGACCCAGTACTTC.

This clone was observed a few times. The V call is TRBV6-1, the J call TRBJ1-1, with no clear D. Germline loops: CDR1 MNHNS, CDR2 SASEGT. Deletions cut 11 bases from V and 2 bases from J, with 6 bases between. The CDR3 spans 10 residues. The CDR3 is CAVLNTEAFF. CDR3 in DNA: TGTGCCGTGTTAAACACTGAAGCTTTCTTT.

The V and J genes are TRBV5-4 and TRBJ2-5; 13 nucleotides line up with TRBD2. Germline V gene data show CDR1 as SGHNT and CDR2 as YYREEE (reference sequence). CDR3 length equals 17 residues. With 4 bases clipped from V and 5 bases from J, the junction kept 11 bases outside the gene matches. DNA for the CDR3: TGTGCCAGCAGCCTAAAAAGCATGACTAGCGGGAGGGAGACCCAGTACTTC. It translates to CASSLKSMTSGRETQYF.

Concerning this clone itself: The same CDR3 arises from other DNA sequences in this sample as well. V and J are TRBV5-1 and TRBJ2-5; perhaps TRBD2 as D (6 bases). V was cut by 4 bases and J by 5 bases, with 12 bases left in between. The CDR3 totals 13 residues. CDR1 is SGHRS, CDR2 YFSETQ, per germline. The CDR3: CASSPGRGETQYF. In DNA form, the CDR3 reads TGCGCCAGCAGCCCCGGACGGGGGGAGACCCAGTACTTC.

Comment on this clone: Distinct nucleotide sequences in the sample also encode this CDR3. This chain joins TRBV11-3 and TRBJ2-5, with 8 bases lining up with TRBD1. The CDR3 loop spans 13 amino acids. Trimming removed 5 bases from V and 5 bases from J; junction bases left unmatched: 4. The germline V gene has CDR1 SGHNT and CDR2 YENEEA. CDR3 sequence: CASSPDRGETQYF. The CDR3 bases are TGTGCCAGCAGCCCCGACAGGGGTGAGACCCAGTACTTC.

This clone has just one count. The CDR3 protein is CAWRRQGYEQYF. The CDR3 bases are TGTGCCTGGAGACGGCAGGGCTACGAGCAGTACTTC. The chain recombines TRBV30 with TRBJ2-7; a possible D gene is TRBD1 (5 bases). CDR1 is GTSNPN and CDR2 is SVGIG in the germline V gene (reference sequence). CDR3 size: 12 residues. Trimming stripped 3 bases from V and 3 bases from J, with 9 bases between. The variable domain in full, completed from reference TRBV30 and TRBJ2-7, reads SQTIHQWPATLVQPVGSPLSLECTVEGTSNPNLYWYRQAAGRGLQLLFYSVGIGQISSEVPQNLSASRPQDRQFILSSKKLLLSDSGFYLCAWRRQGYEQYFGPGTRLTVT.

The CDR3 bases are TGTGCCAGCAGCATGGGACTAGCGGGATCATACAATGAGCAGTTCTTC. Its protein is CASSMGLAGSYNEQFF. The V call is TRBV5-6, the J call TRBJ2-1; 13 nucleotides match TRBD2. CDR3 size: 16 residues. Trimming took 4 bases from V and 4 from J; bases not matched to a gene: 5. Germline V CDR1 and CDR2: SGHDT, YYEEEE.

This clone was counted a single time. V gene TRBV6-4 combines with J gene TRBJ2-7; 10 nucleotides agree with TRBD2. This CDR3 has 17 amino acids. The V segment lost 8 bases and the J segment 3 bases; nucleotides outside the gene matches: 16. Germline lookup yields CDR1 MRHNA and CDR2 SNTAGT. The CDR3 nucleotides read TGTGCCAGCCATAGACTAGCGGGTGGAGAGAGATGCTACGAGCAGTACTTC. Its translation is CASHRLAGGERCYEQYF.

V is TRBV29-1 and J is TRBJ2-1; TRBD2 matches at 9 bases. V gave up 7 bases and J gave up 3 bases; unmatched junction bases: 10. CDR1 SQVTM and CDR2 ANQGSEA come from the germline V gene. This CDR3 comprises 15 residues. In DNA form, the CDR3 reads TGCAGCGGGATGGAGTCTAGCGGGATCTACAATGAGCAGTTCTTC. This translates into CSGMESSGIYNEQFF.